This TCR beta chain was obtained from a study of lymphopenia after photon versus proton radiotherapy. Study-wide findings and caveats: After the lymphocyte nadir, photon-treated repertoires showed oligoclonal expansion, especially of CD8+ Temra cells. Proton therapy kept repertoires fairly stable, unlike photons, which gained effector/memory cells.

Libraries were prepared by immunoSEQ multiplex PCR; TCRdb keeps only in-frame clonotypes and omits some of them. The data hold roughly 32,000 clones, with approximately 95% observed a single time. Of note for this clone: The antigen remains unidentified.

Germline loops: CDR1 WNHNN, CDR2 SYGVQD (reference sequence). V lost 3 bases and J 10 bases, leaving 20 bases between the germline ends. The CDR3 covers 15 residues. The V gene is TRBV10-1, the J gene TRBJ2-3, with a weak D call TRBD2 (6 bases). The source of this sequence is a woman in her 50s with cholangiocarcinoma. Sample: peripheral blood, taken from a patient treated with photon-based radiotherapy. CDR3 DNA: TGCGCCAGCAGTGACGGGGGTTCCCTATCGCTTCCGCAGTATTTT. It is translated as CASSDGGSLSLPQYF.